This TCR beta chain is from a study of shared clonotypes between healthy human individuals. The CDR3 totals 13 residues. Germline trimming cut 5 bases from V and 3 bases from J; bases unmatched to any gene: 0. Germline V gene lookup returns CDR1 MNHGY and CDR2 SVAAGI. Sequencing was performed with immunoSEQ multiplex PCR; in TCRdb, only in-frame clones are kept and a portion is missing. The sample has approximately 470,000 clones, roughly 80% seen once. Donors, without exception, were Caucasian adults residing in Nashville, Tennessee. The sample consisted of PBMCs. The rearrangement links TRBV6-9 to TRBJ2-2; TRBD2 matches at 7 bases. The sequence came from a woman aged 35 to 49 in good health. Some clones in this sample may be carry-over from other donors' samples. This chain's CDR3 is CASSREDTGELFF. For the CDR3, the DNA is TGTGCCAGCAGTCGGGAGGACACCGGGGAGCTGTTTTTT.